The clone carrying this T cell receptor (beta chain) was recorded only once. This sample also contains other DNA sequences that code for the same CDR3. This specimen comes from a study of blood T cell repertoires in COVID-19. Background on the study: Samples taken during acute and convalescent COVID-19 were collected in the United States, Italy and Spain. Nucleic acid was either cDNA or gDNA, and it came from T cells, B-cell-depleted T cells, or PBMCs.

Authors' data handling: Estimation of nucleated cell counts was performed using reference gene primer amplification. Sequencing used immunoSEQ multiplex PCR; TCRdb keeps in-frame clones, though not all of them. The V and J calls and clone size were taken over from that table, and D and trimming were inferred from the DNA. The data hold 270,000 or so clones, with about nine tenths observed a single time. The CDR3 is 14 amino acids. Germline values: CDR1 MNHEY, CDR2 SVGAGI. V dropped 6 bases and J dropped 0 bases, with 9 bases sitting between them. The chain joins TRBV6-5 to TRBJ1-5; D may be TRBD1 (5 bases). The specimen was peripheral blood. This clonotype was obtained from a woman aged 25 to 39 with active or convalescent COVID-19. The CDR3 coding sequence is TGTGCCAGCAGCCGCACAGGTAGCAATCAGCCCCAGCATTTT. This codes for CASSRTGSNQPQHF.